The sequence of this T cell receptor beta chain was determined in a study of T cells after yellow fever vaccination. MiXCR, run by TCRdb on the 5' RACE reads, gives a single entry per CDR3 protein. This table holds roughly 250,000 distinct CDR3 sequences, 10% to 15% found once. This clonotype was observed many times. The CDR3 loop spans 14 amino acids. Germline V gene sequence: CDR1 SGHTA, CDR2 FQGNSA. V trimming: 5 bases; J trimming: 6 bases; junction bases outside the gene matches: 4. This chain joins TRBV7-2 and TRBJ1-3; 10 positions agree with TRBD1. Sequences were derived from CD4+ T cells sorted from PBMCs, sampled 45 days after the yellow fever booster vaccination. This receptor was identified in a man aged 25-45 years who received the YFV17D yellow fever vaccine. CDR3 nucleotide sequence: TGTGCCAGCAGCCTGGGACAGGGGAAAAACACCATATATTTT. Its translation is CASSLGQGKNTIYF.